Presented here are 18 T cell receptor beta chains from one specimen sequenced in a study of CD8 T cells in ankylosing spondylitis. TCRdb redid the calling of the 5' RACE reads with MiXCR, one entry per CDR3 protein. The sample has about 150,000 distinct CDR3 sequences; about 7% are singletons. The material sequenced was blood, either unsorted or a sorted T cell fraction (not recorded which). These receptors all stem from a female donor with ankylosing spondylitis or in good health (not recorded which).

This clonotype was recorded at least ten times. This chain joins TRBV12-3 or TRBV12-4 and TRBJ1-1; TRBD1 matches 7 bases. V dropped 6 bases and J dropped 4; count of bases not matched to a gene: 8. The CDR3 runs 14 residues. The CDR3 DNA follows: TGTGCCAGCAGCGGTGGACAGGTGAGCACTGAAGCTTTCTTT. Translation: CASSGGQVSTEAFF.

This clonotype was recorded many times. This chain links TRBV30 with TRBJ1-1, with D possibly TRBD1 on 6 matching bases. This CDR3 region has 12 residues. The V and J ends lost 4 bases and 2 bases respectively, with 8 bases between them. Germline V gives CDR1 GTSNPN, CDR2 SVGIG (reference sequence). The CDR3 nucleotides are TGTGCCTGGAAGGGGGGCAACACTGAAGCTTTCTTT. This gives the protein CAWKGGNTEAFF.

This clonotype occurred many times. V usage is TRBV2 and J usage is TRBJ1-1; 8 bases are shared with TRBD1. The germline V gene has CDR1 SNHLY and CDR2 FYNNEI. This CDR3 region has 15 residues. J lost 4 bases, V lost 5 bases, and 9 bases had no gene match. The CDR3 here is CASSIRTGLSTEAFF. The CDR3, as DNA: TGTGCCAGCAGTATCCGGACAGGGCTTAGCACTGAAGCTTTCTTT.

This clonotype showed up many times. The chain has TRBV7-9 and TRBJ1-1; unclear D gene. From germline, CDR1 is SEHNR and CDR2 FQNEAQ (reference sequence). The CDR3 totals 15 residues. Deletions cut 5 bases from V and 3 bases from J, with 16 bases between. CDR3 DNA: TGTGCCAGCAGCGCCACCGCGGGGAGGTACACTGAAGCTTTCTTT. It encodes CASSATAGRYTEAFF.

This clonotype occurred many times. The chain joins TRBV12-5 to TRBJ1-2; TRBD1 matches 8 bases. Germline CDR1 LGHNT, CDR2 FRNRAP. The junction had 22 bases not matched to a gene; V was cut back by 6 bases and J by 4 bases. This CDR3 comprises 19 residues. CDR3 sequence: CASGPHGGTGSVWGYGYTF. DNA of the CDR3: TGTGCTAGTGGCCCCCACGGGGGGACAGGATCTGTTTGGGGCTATGGCTACACCTTC.

This clonotype occurred many times. The chain carries TRBV5-1 and TRBJ2-2, with TRBD1 matching 10 bases. The CDR3 is 18 amino acids. V shed 1 base, J shed 9 bases, and the junction held 15 bases outside the gene matches. Per the germline V gene, CDR1 is SGHRS and CDR2 is YFSETQ. CDR3 bases: TGCGCCAGCAGCTTGACGACCACGACAGGGGGCATCTTGAGGGAGCTGTTTTTT. Translated: CASSLTTTTGGILRELFF. Filled out from reference TRBV5-1 and TRBJ2-2, the complete variable domain reads KAGVTQTPRYLIKTRGQQVTLSCSPISGHRSVSWYQQTPGQGLQFLFEYFSETQRNKGNFPGRFSGRQFSNSRSEMNVSTLELGDSALYLCASSLTTTTGGILRELFFGEGSRLTVL.

This clonotype was detected many times. The chain combines TRBV4-2 with TRBJ2-3; the match to TRBD2 covers 9 bases. CDR1 and CDR2 (germline): LGHNA, YNFKEQ. The V gene end was trimmed by 5 bases and the J gene end by 6 bases; junction bases not matched to a gene: 9. This CDR3 region has 15 residues. The CDR3 DNA sequence: TGTGCCAGCAGCTATGGGGCGGGGGGGCTCGATACGCAGTATTTT. Its translation: CASSYGAGGLDTQYF.

The chain employs TRBV20-1 and TRBJ2-7; D unclear. The CDR3 is 12 residues long. Germline V gene data show CDR1 as DFQATT and CDR2 as SNEGSKA (reference sequence). V was shortened by 3 bases and J by 3 bases, with 9 bases between the two germline ends. The DNA of the CDR3 is TGCAGTGCTAGGGTGGGCGACTACGAGCAGTACTTC. Its translation: CSARVGDYEQYF.

This clonotype was detected many times. The genes are TRBV12-3 or TRBV12-4 and TRBJ1-5; D is unresolved. V shed 3 bases and J shed 2 bases, with 14 bases lying between them. The CDR3 consists of 16 residues. The CDR3 reads CASSFSVRARNQPQHF. Written as DNA, the CDR3 is TGTGCCAGCAGTTTCTCGGTTCGGGCGCGCAATCAGCCCCAGCATTTT.

This clonotype was seen repeatedly, ten times or more. The rearrangement links TRBV6-1 to TRBJ2-7; tentatively, D is TRBD2 (6 bases). Trimming stripped 11 bases from V and 2 bases from J, with 16 bases between. Germline CDR1 reads MNHNS; CDR2 reads SASEGT. The CDR3 has 13 residues. The CDR3 protein is CAGSLRLAYEQYF. The CDR3, as DNA: TGTGCCGGGTCTCTTCGACTAGCCTACGAGCAGTACTTC.

The rearrangement links TRBV20-1 to TRBJ2-5, with TRBD2 matching over 7 bases. Germline CDR1 reads DFQATT; CDR2 reads SNEGSKA (reference sequence). The junction had 11 bases not matched to a gene; V was cut back by 5 bases and J by 2 bases. This CDR3 region has 15 residues. The CDR3 here is CSAPHGPGGQETQYF. In DNA, the CDR3 is TGCAGTGCTCCTCACGGACCCGGGGGGCAAGAGACCCAGTACTTC.

This clonotype showed up many times. The J gene is TRBJ1-4, the V gene TRBV12-3 or TRBV12-4, with 7 bases identical to TRBD1. This CDR3 has 14 amino acids. Germline trimming cut 5 bases from V and 6 bases from J; bases unmatched to any gene: 6. In nucleotides, the CDR3 is TGTGCCAGCAGTCCAGGGGGTAGGGATGAAAAACTGTTTTTT. It yields the protein CASSPGGRDEKLFF.

This clonotype was found many times. This sequence joins TRBV28 and TRBJ2-4, with 8 positions matching TRBD1. CDR3 length: 13 amino acids. Germline V CDR1 and CDR2: MDHEN, SYDVKM. The V and J ends lost 10 bases and 7 bases, in that order; junction bases with no gene match: 9. The CDR3 here is CATSDRVGNIQYF. CDR3 nucleotides: TGTGCCACCTCGGACAGGGTTGGGAACATTCAGTACTTC.

This clonotype came up many times. This chain uses TRBV5-1 with TRBJ1-1, with D perhaps TRBD1 (5 bases). CDR1 and CDR2 (germline): SGHRS, YFSETQ. The CDR3 is 13 amino acids. Trimming stripped 4 bases from V and 6 bases from J, with 13 bases between. CDR3 amino acids: CASSAQGMAEAFF. The CDR3 region has the DNA TGCGCCAGCAGCGCGCAGGGTATGGCTGAAGCTTTCTTT.

The table lists this clonotype with many counts. This rearrangement joins TRBV7-2 to TRBJ1-2, with D possibly matching TRBD1 (6 bases). Germline V CDR1 and CDR2: SGHTA, FQGNSA. Trimming removed 5 bases from V and 4 bases from J, with 11 bases in between. CDR3 length: 13 amino acids. DNA for the CDR3: TGTGCCAGCAGCGCAGAGGACAGCTATGGCTACACCTTC. Encoded protein: CASSAEDSYGYTF.

This clonotype was counted at least ten times. The rearrangement links TRBV29-1 to TRBJ2-7; 10 bases map to TRBD1. V shed 4 bases and J 5 bases; nucleotides not matched to a gene: 8. This CDR3 region has 14 residues. Germline-derived CDR1 and CDR2 are SQVTM and ANQGSEA. Written as DNA, the CDR3 is TGCAGCGTTGTGTGGACTGGGACAGGGGACGAGCAGTACTTC. It is translated as CSVVWTGTGDEQYF.

This clonotype was recorded many times. V gene TRBV12-3 or TRBV12-4 combines with J gene TRBJ2-7; no definite D call. Deletions cut 3 bases from V and 2 bases from J, with 11 bases between. This CDR3 is 14 amino acids long. DNA of the CDR3: TGTGCCAGCAGTTTTCGGGCCCAAGCCTACGAGCAGTACTTC. Translated, it gives CASSFRAQAYEQYF.

This clonotype has at least ten counts. This rearrangement joins TRBV7-2 to TRBJ1-4; 7 positions agree with TRBD1. The germline V gene encodes CDR1 SGHTA and CDR2 FQGNSA. The CDR3 extends over 14 amino acids. Trimming took 2 bases from V and 6 from J; bases not matched to a gene: 3. The CDR3 protein is CASSLSGGDEKLFF. In DNA form, the CDR3 reads TGTGCCAGCAGCTTATCAGGGGGTGATGAAAAACTGTTTTTT.